This TCR beta chain was sequenced for a study of cytotoxic CD8 clonotypes in ibrutinib-treated CLL. Whole-study context: Partial response was seen in 25 or so patients and complete response in 2; after median around 5.5 years, about 14 stayed remitted, 12 progressed. Study-level points and caveats: While tracking circulating CD8+ T-cell counts, baseline clonality exceeded that of age-matched healthy donors.

Clones were sequenced by immunoSEQ multiplex PCR, and TCRdb holds only the in-frame ones, with some missing. The sample yields about 140,000 clones, more than 75% seen once. About this clone: As yet, its antigen is unknown.

Germline CDR1 and CDR2: LNHDA and SQIVND (reference sequence). V was cut by 11 bases and J by 3 bases, with 16 bases left in between. The CDR3 covers 13 residues. Sequencing was performed on PBMCs, taken after 36 months of ibrutinib treatment. The sequence was obtained from a human donor with chronic lymphocytic leukemia. V usage is TRBV19 and J usage is TRBJ1-1; D is possibly TRBD1 (6 bases). This CDR3 is CACRGRGHTEAFF. The CDR3 nucleotides are TGTGCCTGCAGGGGCCGGGGACACACTGAAGCTTTCTTT.